This T cell receptor beta chain was retrieved from a study of vaccination effects on CD4 cells after COVID-19. Turning to this clone: Its antigen is not known.

Using immunoSEQ multiplex PCR, the repertoire was profiled, and TCRdb retains in-frame clones only, with some absent. The table lists some 22,000 clones, roughly two thirds of them singletons. V lost 3 bases to trimming and J lost 0 bases; unmatched junction nucleotides: 6. This CDR3 region has 16 residues. Per germline, CDR1 SGHTA and CDR2 FQGNSA. Expansion of antigen-specific CD4+ T cells with viral peptide pools was carried out by the ViraFEST assay before sequencing. Culture lasted about 10 days before CD4+ T cell isolation. No vaccinee had earlier SARS-CoV-2 infection, and nucleocapsid antibodies were negative.

The chain carries TRBV7-2 and TRBJ2-7, with TRBD2 matching over 9 bases. This TCR came from a human donor who received a COVID-19 vaccine. The sequencing used CD4+ T cells from PBMCs cultured with HCoV-NL63 spike peptides, collected before COVID-19 vaccination. CDR3 amino acids: CASSLRAGGSSYEQYF. The CDR3, as DNA: TGTGCCAGCAGCTTGCGAGCGGGGGGAAGCTCCTACGAGCAGTACTTC.